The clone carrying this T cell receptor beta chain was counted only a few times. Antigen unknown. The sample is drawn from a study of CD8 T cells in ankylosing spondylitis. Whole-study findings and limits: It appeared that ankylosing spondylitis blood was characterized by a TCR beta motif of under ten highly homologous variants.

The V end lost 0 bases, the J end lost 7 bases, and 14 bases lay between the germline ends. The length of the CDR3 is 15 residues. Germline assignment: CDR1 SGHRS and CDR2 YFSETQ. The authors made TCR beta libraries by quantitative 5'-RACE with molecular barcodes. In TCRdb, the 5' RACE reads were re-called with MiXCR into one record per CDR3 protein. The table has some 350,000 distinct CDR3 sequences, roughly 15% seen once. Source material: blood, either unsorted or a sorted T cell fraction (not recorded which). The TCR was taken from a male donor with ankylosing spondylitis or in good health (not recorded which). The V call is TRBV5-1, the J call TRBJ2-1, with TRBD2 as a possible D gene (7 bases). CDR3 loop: CASSLEGGPSNEQFF. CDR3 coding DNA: TGCGCCAGCAGCTTGGAGGGGGGGCCAAGTAATGAGCAGTTCTTC.